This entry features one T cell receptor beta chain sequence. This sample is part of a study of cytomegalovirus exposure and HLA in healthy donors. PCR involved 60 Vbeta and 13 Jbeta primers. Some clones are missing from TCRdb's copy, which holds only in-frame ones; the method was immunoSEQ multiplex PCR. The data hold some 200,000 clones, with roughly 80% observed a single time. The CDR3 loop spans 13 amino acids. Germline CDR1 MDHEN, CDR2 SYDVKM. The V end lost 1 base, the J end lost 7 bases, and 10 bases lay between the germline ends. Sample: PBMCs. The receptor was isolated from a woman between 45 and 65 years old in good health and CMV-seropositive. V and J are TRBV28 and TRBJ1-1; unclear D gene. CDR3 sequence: CASSLFTGLEAFF. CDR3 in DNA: TGTGCCAGCAGTTTATTCACCGGTCTTGAAGCTTTCTTT. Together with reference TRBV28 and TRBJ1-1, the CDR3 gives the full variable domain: DVKVTQSSRYLVKRTGEKVFLECVQDMDHENMFWYRQDPGLGLRLIYFSYDVKMKEKGDIPEGYSVSREKKERFSLILESASTNQTSMYLCASSLFTGLEAFFGQGTRLTVV.